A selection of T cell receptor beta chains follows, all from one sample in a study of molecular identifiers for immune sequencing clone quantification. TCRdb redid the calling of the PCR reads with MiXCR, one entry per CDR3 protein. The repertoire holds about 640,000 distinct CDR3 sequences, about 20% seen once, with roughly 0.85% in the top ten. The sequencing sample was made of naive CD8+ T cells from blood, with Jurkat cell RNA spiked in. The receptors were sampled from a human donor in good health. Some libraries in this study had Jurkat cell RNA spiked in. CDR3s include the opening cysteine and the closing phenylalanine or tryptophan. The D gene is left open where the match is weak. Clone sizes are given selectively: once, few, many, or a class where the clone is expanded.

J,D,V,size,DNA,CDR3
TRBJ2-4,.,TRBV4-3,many,TGCGCCAGCAGCCAAGATTACGGATCTCTAGCCAAAAACATTCAGTACTTC,CASSQDYGSLAKNIQYF
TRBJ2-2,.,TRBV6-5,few,TGTGCCAGCAGTTTTCAGGGTAAAGCCGGGGAGCTGTTTTTT,CASSFQGKAGELFF
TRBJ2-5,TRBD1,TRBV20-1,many,TGCAGTGCTAGGGGACAGGGGCCAGAGACCCAGTACTTC,CSARGQGPETQYF
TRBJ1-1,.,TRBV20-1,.,TGCAGTGCTGAGGGGGGGCAGGCTGAAGCTTTCTTT,CSAEGGQAEAFF
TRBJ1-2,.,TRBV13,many,TGTGCCAGCAGCCCCCCGGGGGCGCTTGGCTACACCTTC,CASSPPGALGYTF
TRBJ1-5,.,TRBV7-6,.,TGTGCCAGCAGCTCAACGATGGGCTCGCGGACAGGCAATCAGCCCCAGCATTTT,CASSSTMGSRTGNQPQHF
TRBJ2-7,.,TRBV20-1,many,TGCAGTGCTGCCGACCCAGAAAAATGGGACAACTTGCACCCCTACGAGCAGTACTTC,CSAADPEKWDNLHPYEQYF
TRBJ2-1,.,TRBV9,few,TGTGCCAGCAGCGCCAAGACAGGAAGCGGGTACAATGAGCAGTTCTTC,CASSAKTGSGYNEQFF
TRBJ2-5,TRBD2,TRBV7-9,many,TGTGCCAGCAGCATGGGACTAGCGGAGACCCAGTACTTC,CASSMGLAETQYF
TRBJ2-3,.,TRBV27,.,TGTGCCAGCTCGTTCGGGGGGCTAACAGATACGCAGTATTTT,CASSFGGLTDTQYF
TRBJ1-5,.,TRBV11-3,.,TGTGCCAGCCTTTTGGGTCAGCCCCAGCATTTT,CASLLGQPQHF
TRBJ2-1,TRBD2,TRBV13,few,TGTGCCAGCAGCTTAGGAGTAGCGGGAGATGAGCAGTTCTTC,CASSLGVAGDEQFF
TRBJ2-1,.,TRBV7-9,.,TGTGCCAGCAGGGAGCGGGGGACAGACTATAATGAGCAGTTCTTC,CASRERGTDYNEQFF
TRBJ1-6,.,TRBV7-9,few,TGTGCCAGCAGCAGGCCTGGGTCCAATTCACCCCTCCACTTT,CASSRPGSNSPLHF
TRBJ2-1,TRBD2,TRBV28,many,TGTGCCAGCAGTTGGATTCGGTTCGGGACTAGCTCGAAACAAGACAGCTCCTACAATGAGCAGTTCTTC,CASSWIRFGTSSKQDSSYNEQFF
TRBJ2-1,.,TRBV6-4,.,TGTGCCAGCAGCCGACGCGGTAGCGGAGGCTACAATGAGCAGTTCTTC,CASSRRGSGGYNEQFF
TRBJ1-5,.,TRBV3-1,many,TGTGCCAGCAGCCAAGCCGCAGGTCAGCCCCAGCATTTT,CASSQAAGQPQHF
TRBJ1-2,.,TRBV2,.,TGTGCCAGCAGTGAAGGGAGGCCGTGGGGCCTTAACTATGGCTACACCTTC,CASSEGRPWGLNYGYTF
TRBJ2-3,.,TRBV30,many,TGTGCCTGGAGTGTGGTGGGATTAGGGCTTCAGTATTTT,CAWSVVGLGLQYF
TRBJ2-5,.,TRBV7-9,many,TGCGCCAGCAGCTTATTACCCCAAGAGACCCAGTACTTC,CASSLLPQETQYF
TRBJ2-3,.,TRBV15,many,TGTGCCACCAGTCCCTCGGCTAGCCCGCCAGATACGCAGTATTTT,CATSPSASPPDTQYF
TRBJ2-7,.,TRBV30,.,TGTGCCTGGAGTCACCTTGGGGAGATTTCCTACGAGCAGTACTTC,CAWSHLGEISYEQYF
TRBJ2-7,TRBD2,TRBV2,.,TGTGCCAGCAGTGAAGGGTCCGGGAGGGCCTACGAGCAGTACTTC,CASSEGSGRAYEQYF
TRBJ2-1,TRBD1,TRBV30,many,TGTGCCTGGGAAGGAAACAGGGGGTCCGGTGAGCAGTTCTTC,CAWEGNRGSGEQFF
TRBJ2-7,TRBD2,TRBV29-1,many,TGCAGCGTCCGACTAGCGGGGGCCTACGAGCAGTACTTC,CSVRLAGAYEQYF
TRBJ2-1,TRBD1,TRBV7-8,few,TGTGCCAGCAGCTTAGGGGACAGCGACAATGAGCAGTTCTTC,CASSLGDSDNEQFF
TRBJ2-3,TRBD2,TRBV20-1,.,TGCAGTACTAGAGATCGGGCTAGCGGGGGGGCTACAGATACGCAGTATTTT,CSTRDRASGGATDTQYF
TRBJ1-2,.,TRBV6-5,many,TGTGCCAGCAGTTACTCTTACACGGACGGCTACACCTTC,CASSYSYTDGYTF
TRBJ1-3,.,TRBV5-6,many,TGTGCCAGCAGCTTGGCCCGGGGGCTCTCTGGAAACACCATATATTTT,CASSLARGLSGNTIYF
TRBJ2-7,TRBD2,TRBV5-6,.,TGTGCCAACTTTCCCGGACCTAGCGGCCATTTCTCCTACGAGCAGTACTTC,CANFPGPSGHFSYEQYF
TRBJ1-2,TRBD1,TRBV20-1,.,TGCGGTGCTGATGACAGGGAAGCTAGCTATGGCTACACCTTC,CGADDREASYGYTF
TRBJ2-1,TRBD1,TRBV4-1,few,TGCGCCAGCAGCCAAACAGGGGATACTTACAATGAGCAGTTCTTC,CASSQTGDTYNEQFF
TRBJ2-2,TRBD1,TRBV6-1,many,TGTGCCAGCAGCGAGGACAGGCATTTTAACACCGGGGAGCTGTTTTTT,CASSEDRHFNTGELFF
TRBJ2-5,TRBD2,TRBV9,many,TGTGCCAGCAGCGTAGGGGGGAGCGGGAGTGAGACCCAGTACTTC,CASSVGGSGSETQYF
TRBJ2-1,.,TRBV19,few,TGTGCCAGTAGTAAGCTAGCAAGCTCCTACAATGAGCAGTTCTTC,CASSKLASSYNEQFF
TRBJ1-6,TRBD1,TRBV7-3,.,TGTGCCAGCAGCTTCGCAGGGGGGAATTCACCCCTCCACTTT,CASSFAGGNSPLHF
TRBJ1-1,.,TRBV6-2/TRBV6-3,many,TGTGCCAGCCCTCACCGGCGGGGTCGGGTGACTGAAGCTTTCTTT,CASPHRRGRVTEAFF
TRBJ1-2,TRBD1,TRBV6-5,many,TGTGCCAGCAGTCTGGACAGGGGCGATGGCTACACCTTC,CASSLDRGDGYTF
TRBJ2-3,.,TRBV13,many,TGTGCCAGCACCCGAGGGGCTAGCCTCGGGCGGGCAGATACGCAGTATTTT,CASTRGASLGRADTQYF
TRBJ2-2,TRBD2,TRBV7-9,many,TGTGCCAGCAGCTTAGTTCGGGGGGCCGGGGAGCTGTTTTTT,CASSLVRGAGELFF
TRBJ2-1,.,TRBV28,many,TGTGCCAGCAGAGACGAAGGGTTTTGGAATGAGCAGTTCTTC,CASRDEGFWNEQFF
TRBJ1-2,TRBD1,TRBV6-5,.,TGTGCCAGCAGCCCAGGACAGGCGTATGGCTACACCTTC,CASSPGQAYGYTF
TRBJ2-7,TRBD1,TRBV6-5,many,TGTGCCAGCAGCAGGGACAGCTACGAGCAGTACTTC,CASSRDSYEQYF
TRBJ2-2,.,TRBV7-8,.,TGTGCCAGCAGCTTCCCACCCGGGACCAGGGAGCTGTTTTTT,CASSFPPGTRELFF
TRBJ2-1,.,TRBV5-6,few,TGTGCCAGCAGCCCACCCCTAGACAATGAGCAGTTCTTC,CASSPPLDNEQFF
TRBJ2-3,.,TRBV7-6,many,TGTGCCAGCAGCTTAGGGCCAGATACGCAGTATTTT,CASSLGPDTQYF